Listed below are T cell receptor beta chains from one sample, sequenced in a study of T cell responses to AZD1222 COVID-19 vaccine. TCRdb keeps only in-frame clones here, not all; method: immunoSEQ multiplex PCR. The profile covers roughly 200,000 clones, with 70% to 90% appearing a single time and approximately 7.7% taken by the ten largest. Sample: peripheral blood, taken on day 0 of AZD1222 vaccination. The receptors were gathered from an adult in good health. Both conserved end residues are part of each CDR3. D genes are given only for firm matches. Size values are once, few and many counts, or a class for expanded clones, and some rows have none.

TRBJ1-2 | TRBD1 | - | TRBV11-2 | CASSLVSSRTGNGYTF | TGTGCCAGCAGCTTAGTGTCCTCCCGGACAGGGAATGGCTACACCTTC
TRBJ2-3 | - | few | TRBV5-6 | CASSLVQGNTDTQYF | TGTGCCAGCAGCTTGGTTCAGGGTAACACAGATACGCAGTATTTT
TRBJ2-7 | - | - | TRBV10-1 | CAATLDSFTYEQYF | TGCGCCGCTACCTTAGACAGCTTTACCTACGAGCAGTACTTC
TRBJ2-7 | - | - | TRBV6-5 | CASSYSPPNRAYEQYF | TGTGCCAGCAGTTACTCCCCCCCGAACAGGGCCTACGAGCAGTACTTC
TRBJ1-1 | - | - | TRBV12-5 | CASGLEGGRAFF | TGTGCTAGTGGTTTGGAAGGGGGTAGAGCTTTCTTT
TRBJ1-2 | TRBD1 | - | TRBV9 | CASSRGAGGSYGYTF | TGTGCCAGCAGTCGTGGGGCAGGGGGGAGCTATGGCTACACCTTC
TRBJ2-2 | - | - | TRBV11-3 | CASSLGVTGELFF | TGTGCCAGCAGCTTAGGGGTCACCGGGGAGCTGTTTTTT
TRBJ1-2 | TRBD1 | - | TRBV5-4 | CASSTRQGNYGYTF | TGTGCCAGCAGCACCCGACAGGGAAACTATGGCTACACCTTC
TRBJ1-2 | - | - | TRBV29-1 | CSVDRGAYGYTF | TGCAGCGTTGATCGGGGGGCTTATGGCTACACCTTC
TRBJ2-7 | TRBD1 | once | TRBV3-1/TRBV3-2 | CASSPRDRGYEQYF | TGTGCCAGCAGCCCTAGAGACAGGGGCTACGAGCAGTACTTC
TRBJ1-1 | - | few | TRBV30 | CAWTTTGLTEAFF | TGTGCCTGGACGACTACGGGTCTCACTGAAGCTTTCTTT
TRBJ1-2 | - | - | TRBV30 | CAWSASPTDRRSGYTF | TGTGCCTGGAGTGCCTCCCCAACGGACAGACGGAGTGGCTACACCTTC
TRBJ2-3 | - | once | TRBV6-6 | CASRRDLSTDTQYF | TGTGCCAGCAGGAGGGACTTGAGCACAGATACGCAGTATTTT
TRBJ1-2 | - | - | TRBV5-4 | CASSGAGGAVYGYTF | TGTGCCAGCAGCGGGGCGGGGGGCGCAGTCTATGGCTACACCTTC
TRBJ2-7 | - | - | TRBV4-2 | CASSPPAGYSYEQYF | TGTGCCAGCAGCCCCCCGGCAGGGTACTCCTACGAGCAGTACTTC
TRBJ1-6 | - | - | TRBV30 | CAWSGGAENSPLHF | TGTGCCTGGAGTGGGGGGGCGGAGAATTCACCCCTCCACTTT
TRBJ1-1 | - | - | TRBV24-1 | CATRRGGGTEAFF | TGTGCCACCAGGAGGGGAGGGGGGACTGAAGCTTTCTTT
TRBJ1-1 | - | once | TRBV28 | CASRERGPRRTEAFF | TGTGCCAGCAGGGAAAGGGGACCCAGAAGGACTGAAGCTTTCTTT
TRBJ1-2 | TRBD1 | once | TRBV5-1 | CASSLMRQGGSYGYTF | TGCGCCAGCAGCTTGATGAGACAGGGAGGATCCTATGGCTACACCTTC
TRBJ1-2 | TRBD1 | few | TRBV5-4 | CASSPGTGLSAGYTF | TGTGCCAGCAGCCCCGGGACAGGGCTTTCGGCTGGCTACACCTTC
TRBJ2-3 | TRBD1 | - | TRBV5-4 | CASARGGTHTDTQYF | TGTGCCAGCGCCAGAGGGGGCACACACACAGATACGCAGTATTTT
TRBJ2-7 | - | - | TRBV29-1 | CSVDPSGTAYEQYF | TGCAGCGTTGATCCGTCAGGGACGGCGTACGAGCAGTACTTC
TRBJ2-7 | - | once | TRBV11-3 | CASSLPKQGSHEQYF | TGTGCCAGCAGCTTACCGAAACAGGGTAGCCACGAGCAGTACTTC
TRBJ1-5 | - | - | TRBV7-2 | CASSHLLSGSNQPQHF | TGTGCCAGCAGCCATCTCCTCTCGGGGAGCAATCAGCCCCAGCATTTT
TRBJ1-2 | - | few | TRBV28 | CASSLPETSMGYTF | TGTGCCAGCAGTTTGCCTGAAACCTCTATGGGCTACACCTTC
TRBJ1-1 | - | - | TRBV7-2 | CASSLGSGLAEAFF | TGTGCCAGCAGCTTAGGTTCTGGGCTCGCTGAAGCTTTCTTT
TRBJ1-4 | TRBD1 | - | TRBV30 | CAWSETGYEKLFF | TGTGCCTGGAGCGAGACAGGGTATGAAAAACTGTTTTTT
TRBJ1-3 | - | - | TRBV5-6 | CASSLMGALSSGNTIYF | TGTGCCAGCAGCTTGATGGGGGCCCTGAGCTCTGGAAACACCATATATTTT
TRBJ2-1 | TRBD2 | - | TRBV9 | CASSVSLAGGPDEQFF | TGTGCCAGCAGCGTATCCCTAGCGGGGGGGCCAGATGAGCAGTTCTTC
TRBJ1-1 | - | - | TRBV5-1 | CASSLPGPNTEAFF | TGCGCCAGCAGCTTGCCAGGGCCGAACACTGAAGCTTTCTTT
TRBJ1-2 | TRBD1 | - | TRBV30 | CAWSGTGDGGYTF | TGTGCCTGGAGCGGGACAGGGGATGGTGGCTACACCTTC